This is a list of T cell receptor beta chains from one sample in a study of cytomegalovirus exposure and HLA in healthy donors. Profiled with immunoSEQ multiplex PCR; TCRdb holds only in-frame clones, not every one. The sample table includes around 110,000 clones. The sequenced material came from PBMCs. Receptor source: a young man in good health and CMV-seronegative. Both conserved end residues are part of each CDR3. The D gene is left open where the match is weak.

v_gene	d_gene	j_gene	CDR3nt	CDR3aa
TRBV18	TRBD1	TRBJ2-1	TGTGCCAGCTCACTGCGGACAGGGAGCTACAATGAGCAGTTCTTC	CASSLRTGSYNEQFF
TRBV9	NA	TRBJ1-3	TGTGCCAGCAGCACTCAGACAGGCTCTGGAAACACCATATATTTT	CASSTQTGSGNTIYF
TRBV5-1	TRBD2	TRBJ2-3	TGCGCCAGCAGCTTCGGTAGCGGGGGGGACTACACAGATACGCAGTATTTT	CASSFGSGGDYTDTQYF
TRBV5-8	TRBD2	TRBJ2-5	TGTGCCAGCAGCTTGGGACTAGCGGGGGACCAAGAGACCCAGTACTTC	CASSLGLAGDQETQYF
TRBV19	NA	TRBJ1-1	TGTGCCAGTAGTATAGGTCCAGGGGCGAGTGAAGCTTTCTTT	CASSIGPGASEAFF
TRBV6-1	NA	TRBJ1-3	TGTGCCAGCAGTGAAGCGATAGTCCTGGCTGGAAACACCATATATTTT	CASSEAIVLAGNTIYF
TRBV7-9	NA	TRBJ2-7	TGTGCCAGCAGCTTAGCGGGGCCCTACGAGCAGTACTTC	CASSLAGPYEQYF
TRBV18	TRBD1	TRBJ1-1	TGTGCCAGCTCACTCGGACAGGGATACACTGAAGCTTTCTTT	CASSLGQGYTEAFF
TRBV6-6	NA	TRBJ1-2	TGTGCCAGCAGTTCCCTTCTGGGGACAAACTATGGCTACACCTTC	CASSSLLGTNYGYTF
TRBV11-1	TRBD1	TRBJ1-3	TGTGCCAGCAGCTCCGGGACAGCTGGAAACACCATATATTTT	CASSSGTAGNTIYF
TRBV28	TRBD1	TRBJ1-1	TGTGCCAGCATTCCGACAGGGGGCGGGACTGAAGCTTTCTTT	CASIPTGGGTEAFF
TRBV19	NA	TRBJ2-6	TGTGCCAGTAGGGACCACAGGGCTGGGGCCAACGTCCTGACTTTC	CASRDHRAGANVLTF
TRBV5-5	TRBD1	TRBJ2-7	TGTGCCAGCAGCCGGGACAGGGGACACTCCTACGAGCAGTACTTC	CASSRDRGHSYEQYF
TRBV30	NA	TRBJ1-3	TGTGCCTGGAGCGGCAGGTCTGGAAACACCATATATTTT	CAWSGRSGNTIYF
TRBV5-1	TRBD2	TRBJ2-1	TGCGCCAGCGGACTAGCGGGGGAGGATGAGCAGTTCTTC	CASGLAGEDEQFF
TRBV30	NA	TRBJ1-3	TGTGCCTGGAGTTCCAGGAGGAGTCCAGGAAACACCATATATTTT	CAWSSRRSPGNTIYF
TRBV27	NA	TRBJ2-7	TGTGCCAGCAATGGACTCAGAAGTTACGAGCAGTACTTC	CASNGLRSYEQYF
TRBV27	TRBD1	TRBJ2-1	TGTGCCAGCAGTCGGCAGGCTACAGGGGGCGCGAAAGGTGAGCAGTTCTTC	CASSRQATGGAKGEQFF
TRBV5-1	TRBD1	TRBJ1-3	TGCGCCAGCAGTCGACAGGGGATGTGGGACAAGACCGGTACCTTTGGAAACACCATATATTTT	CASSRQGMWDKTGTFGNTIYF
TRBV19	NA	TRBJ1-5	TGTGCCAGTACGACAGCTACCGGGTATTATAGCAATCAGCCCCAGCATTTT	CASTTATGYYSNQPQHF
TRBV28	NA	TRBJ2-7	TGTGCCAGCAGTTTAGGGCACGGGATCTACGAGCAGTACTTC	CASSLGHGIYEQYF
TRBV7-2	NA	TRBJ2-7	TGTGCCAGCAGCTTATCCGGCAGGGTAGCATTCTACGAGCAGTACTTC	CASSLSGRVAFYEQYF
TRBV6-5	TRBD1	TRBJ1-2	TGTGCCAGCAGCCGGACCTCCAGGGGGAATGGCTACACCTTC	CASSRTSRGNGYTF
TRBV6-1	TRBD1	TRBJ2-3	TGTGCCAGCCGAGACAGGGGGCGTACAGATACGCAGTATTTT	CASRDRGRTDTQYF
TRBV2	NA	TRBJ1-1	TGTGCCAGCAGCCAGCCAGGAGGGAATCTTGCTTTCTTT	CASSQPGGNLAFF
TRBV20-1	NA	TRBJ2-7	TGCAGTGTCCTACTAGGGTACGAGCAGTACTTC	CSVLLGYEQYF
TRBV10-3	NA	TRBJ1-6	TGTGCCACCCAGGGGTCCTATAATTCACCCCTCCACTTT	CATQGSYNSPLHF
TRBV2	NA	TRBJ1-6	TGTGCCAGCAGTGAACTAACGGGGGGCGGTTCACCCCTCCACTTT	CASSELTGGGSPLHF
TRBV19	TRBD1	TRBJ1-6	TGTGCCAGTAGCATCCTGGGACAGGGGAATAATTCACCCCTCCACTTT	CASSILGQGNNSPLHF
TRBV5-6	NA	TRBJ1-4	TGTGCCAGCAGGGGAGGGGGTGGTGAAAAACTGTTTTTT	CASRGGGGEKLFF
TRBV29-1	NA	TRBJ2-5	TGCAGCGGACGGACTACAGGGGCAGAGACCCAGTACTTC	CSGRTTGAETQYF
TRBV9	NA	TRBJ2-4	TGTGCCAGCAGCTTCAGCGGGACAAAAGAAAACATTCAGTACTTC	CASSFSGTKENIQYF